This record covers a single T cell receptor (beta chain). Its antigen remains undetermined. Base qualities are not at hand, and no much larger clone is one base apart. The immunoSEQ platform was used for deep TCRbeta sequencing. As for the original processing: Only productive rearrangements were exported from the immunoSEQ Analyzer for downstream analysis. T cell phenotypes were assigned to bulk TCRbeta clonotypes by matching the clonotypes to single-cell RNA+TCR-seq clones that had the same TCRbeta sequence. Clone enrichment in tumor was computed as tumor frequency divided by PBMC frequency from bulk TCR sequencing. TCRs were grouped by GLIPH into specificity groups, defined as clusters of distinct TCRs likely recognizing common antigens via shared CDR3 motifs. In its TCRdb copy, this immuneACCESS table keeps in-frame sequences only and misses some clones. Where compared with another copy, unresolved V genes explain less than half of these, and the others have no known cause. V and J calls and clone size are copied from that table; D and trimming were computed from the DNA. Here the sample has tens of thousands of clones; around 73% occur a single time. The ten largest clones add up to less than 50% of the sample.

The time point label of this sample denotes: after anti-PD-1 therapy. Genomic DNA extracted from tumor biopsies or peripheral blood was used for bulk TCRbeta sequencing, with input ranging from about 600 ng to 6,500 ng. Histologically proven advanced or metastatic basal or squamous cell carcinoma was present in all patients, all of whom were poor candidates for surgical resection. Of the ten or so patients in the basal cell carcinoma cohort, several underwent bulk tumor TCR sequencing. This sample stems from a study of T cells in tumors after PD-1 blockade (dated by TCRdb to between 2018 and 2021). With respect to the entire study: Patients with prior checkpoint blockade, systemic immunosuppressant use, or recent radiotherapy or other anti-cancer therapy within 4 weeks were excluded. Pembrolizumab 200 mg every 3 weeks or cemiplimab 350 mg every 2 weeks was administered to patients. Some patients also continued taking vismodegib 150 mg daily during anti-PD-1 treatment. On average, peripheral blood samples had approximately 120,000 TCR templates (range 24,679-257,772) and 35,000 to 40,000 unique clonotypes. Paired single-cell RNA and TCR sequencing was done in the study on site-matched tumors from patients with BCC or SCC, both before and after anti-PD-1 therapy. To compare clonotypes in blood versus tumor, bulk TCR sequencing was run on 10 to 11 peripheral blood samples drawn from several patients. RECIST version 1.1 was the standard used to evaluate clinical response.

The study at large found these results: Around 44% of tumor TCR clonotypes were found in blood, and some novel exhausted tumor clones appeared in pre-treatment blood, suggesting peripheral recruitment. The source of novel T cell clones was not identified, and lymphoid organs or rare unexpanded clones within the tumor or the tumor periphery could be included among the possible sources.

This specimen consisted of PBMCs, obtained after anti-PD-1 treatment. The sequence derives from a human donor with basal cell carcinoma.

The nucleotides read TGTGCCAGCAGCTTCCAGACCGGGACTAGCGTTCATACGCAGTATTTT. This sequence encodes CASSFQTGTSVHTQYF. In this chain, TRBV7-6 is recombined with TRBJ2-3; TRBD2 aligns with 10 central bases. The V end gives up 3 bases and the J end 7 bases, leaving 10 bases in the junction not matched to a gene. Taken from the germline V gene, the CDR1 and CDR2 loops are SGHVS and FNYEAQ. The CDR3 runs 16 amino acids, cysteine and phenylalanine included. Just the 48-base CDR3 DNA is kept, in frame starting at base 1. Extended through the reference TRBV7-6 and TRBJ2-3 proteins, this CDR3 yields the full variable domain: GAGVSQSPRYKVTKRGQDVALRCDPISGHVSLYWYRQALGQGPEFLTYFNYEAQQDKSGLPNDRFSAERPEGSISTLTIQRTEQRDSAMYRCASSFQTGTSVHTQYFGPGTRLTVL.